This T cell receptor beta chain stems from a study of blood T cell repertoires in COVID-19. The protocol was immunoSEQ multiplex PCR, while the TCRdb copy is restricted to in-frame clones and leaves out a portion. This sample has over 150,000 clones, with approximately 80% found just once. The sequenced sample consisted of peripheral blood. The TCR originated in a woman in her fifties or sixties with acute or convalescent COVID-19.

The CDR3 protein is CASSPLGRGTDTQYF. The CDR3 nucleotides are TGTGCCAGCTCACCACTGGGTCGGGGTACAGATACGCAGTATTTT. The rearrangement links TRBV18 to TRBJ2-3, with D perhaps TRBD2 (5 bases). Germline V lookup: CDR1 KGHSH, CDR2 LQKENI. Trimming stripped 1 base from V and 3 bases from J, with 11 bases between. The CDR3 length is 15 residues.